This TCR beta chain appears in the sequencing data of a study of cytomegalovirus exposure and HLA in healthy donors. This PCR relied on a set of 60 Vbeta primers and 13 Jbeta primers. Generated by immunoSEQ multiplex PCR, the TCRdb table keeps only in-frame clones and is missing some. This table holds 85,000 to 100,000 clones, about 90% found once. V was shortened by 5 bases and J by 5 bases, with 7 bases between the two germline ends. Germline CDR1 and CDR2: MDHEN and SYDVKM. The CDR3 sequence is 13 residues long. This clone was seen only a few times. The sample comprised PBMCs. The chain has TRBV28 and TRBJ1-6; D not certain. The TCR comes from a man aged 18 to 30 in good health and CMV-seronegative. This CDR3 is CASSPVHNSPLHF. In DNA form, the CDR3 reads TGTGCCAGCAGTCCCGTCCATAATTCACCCCTCCACTTT.